These 32 T cell receptor beta chains originate from one sample sequenced in a study of regulatory T cells in long-lasting Graves disease. TCR beta libraries were built with iRepertoire HTBI primers and Arm-PCR of CDR3 regions. TCRdb reprocessed the multiplex PCR reads with MiXCR, giving one entry per CDR3 protein. The sample contains around 250,000 distinct CDR3 sequences, around a sixth of which appear only once. Time point reported: newly diagnosed GD, antithyroid drugs for less than 3 months. There was RNA extracted from PBMCs, and the TCR library was made from it. The same data also contributed to another study, on T cells in Graves' hyperthyroidism and ophthalmopathy.

The material was peripheral blood mononuclear cells (PBMCs), obtained at new diagnosis, from a patient treated with antithyroid drugs. Receptors originate from a woman in her 30s with Graves disease.

This clonotype was observed at least ten times. This sequence joins TRBV6-1 and TRBJ1-5; D ambiguous. The CDR3 loop spans 13 amino acids. Germline assignment: CDR1 MNHNS and CDR2 SASEGT. Trimming left V 1 base short and J 13 bases short, with 14 bases between. The CDR3 loop is CASSEVPGSGQHF. CDR3 DNA: TGTGCCAGCAGTGAAGTCCCCGGCTCGGGACAGCATTTT.

This clonotype was detected only a few times. V and J are TRBV5-1 and TRBJ2-7; D assignment may be TRBD1 or TRBD2 (5 bases each). The CDR3 is 15 residues long. V lost 5 bases and J 3 bases, leaving 18 bases between the germline ends. Germline-derived CDR1 and CDR2 are SGHRS and YFSETQ. This CDR3 reads CASSPGLGTNYEQYF. The CDR3 coding sequence is TGCGCCAGCAGTCCCGGGCTGGGGACCAACTACGAGCAGTACTTC.

This clonotype was observed at least ten times. This chain links TRBV7-9 with TRBJ1-1, with 8 nucleotides matching TRBD1. V lost 4 bases, J lost 6 bases, and 10 bases stayed unmatched. CDR1 is SEHNR, CDR2 FQNEAQ, per germline (reference sequence). The CDR3 runs 15 residues. The CDR3 region has the DNA TGTGCCAGCAGCTACCGACCCGGACAGGGTGCTGAAGCTTTCTTT. Encoded protein: CASSYRPGQGAEAFF.

This clonotype was counted only a few times. This chain uses TRBV7-2 with TRBJ2-2, with 11 bases that match TRBD2. Germline CDR1 and CDR2: SGHTA and FQGNSA. With 4 bases clipped from V and 2 bases from J, the junction kept 3 bases outside the gene matches. The CDR3 is 16 amino acids. The CDR3 bases are TGTGCCAGCAGCTCCGGACTAGCGGGCAACACCGGGGAGCTGTTTTTT. It yields the protein CASSSGLAGNTGELFF.

This clonotype was seen repeatedly, ten times or more. V and J are TRBV5-1 and TRBJ2-7; a weak D match, TRBD2 (5 bases). Trimming cost V 0 bases and J 0 bases, with 16 bases left between them. Germline CDR1 is SGHRS and CDR2 is YFSETQ. The CDR3 contains 17 residues. CDR3: CASSLEGGFGDSYEQYF. The DNA of the CDR3 is TGCGCCAGCAGCTTGGAAGGCGGGTTCGGGGACTCCTACGAGCAGTACTTC.

The rearrangement joins TRBV19 to TRBJ2-5; 9 bases match TRBD2. The germline CDR1 and CDR2 sequences are LNHDA and SQIVND (reference sequence). The CDR3 spans 15 residues. V was pared by 7 bases and J by 5 bases, with 11 bases of the junction left unmatched. CDR3 sequence: CASTWGGGARETQYF. CDR3 bases: TGTGCCAGTACCTGGGGCGGGGGGGCTCGGGAGACCCAGTACTTC.

This clonotype was seen ten or more times. The CDR3 region has the DNA TGTGCCAGCAGCCAAGTAGGGCCTTTCAGCGTCTCTGGAAACACCATATATTTT. Translating it yields CASSQVGPFSVSGNTIYF. V usage is TRBV3-1 and J usage is TRBJ1-3, with D hard to call. V was pared by 1 base and J by 0 bases, with 16 bases between. In germline, CDR1 is LGHDT, CDR2 YNNKEL (reference sequence). CDR3 length equals 18 residues.

Many counts were recorded for this clonotype. The chain couples TRBV5-1 to TRBJ2-2; tentative D call: TRBD2 (5 bases). This CDR3 spans 16 amino acids. The V end was cut by 0 bases, the J end by 1 base, with 10 bases between. CDR1 SGHRS and CDR2 YFSETQ come from the germline V gene. CDR3 loop: CASSLEVARNTGELFF. The CDR3 nucleotides read TGCGCCAGCAGCTTGGAAGTAGCGAGGAACACCGGGGAGCTGTTTTTT. The whole variable domain, remainder taken from reference TRBV5-1 and TRBJ2-2, is KAGVTQTPRYLIKTRGQQVTLSCSPISGHRSVSWYQQTPGQGLQFLFEYFSETQRNKGNFPGRFSGRQFSNSRSEMNVSTLELGDSALYLCASSLEVARNTGELFFGEGSRLTVL.

This clonotype was detected many times. The V gene is TRBV29-1, the J gene TRBJ1-1, with 7 nucleotides matching TRBD1. With V trimmed by 4 bases and J by 1 base, 3 bases remained unmatched. This CDR3 is built from 13 residues. Germline V gene sequence: CDR1 SQVTM, CDR2 ANQGSEA. The CDR3 DNA reads as TGCAGCGTTGCGGACAGGAGGAACACTGAAGCTTTCTTT. The encoded protein is CSVADRRNTEAFF.

This clonotype was counted many times. V usage is TRBV9 and J usage is TRBJ1-2; no clear D gene. The V gene lost 0 bases and the J gene lost 2 bases, with 11 bases spanning the gap. Germline CDR1 SGDLS, CDR2 YYNGEE. The CDR3 length is 15 residues. CDR3 nucleotides: TGTGCCAGCAGCGTAGAAGCAGTCGGGAACTATGGCTACACCTTC. Translating gives CASSVEAVGNYGYTF.

This clonotype was seen ten or more times. This chain's CDR3 is CASTLGPTNQPQHF. The CDR3 nucleotides read TGCGCCAGCACCCTCGGACCTACCAATCAGCCCCAGCATTTT. The chain employs TRBV10-2 and TRBJ1-5; D gene uncertain. V was cut by 7 bases and J by 3 bases, with 13 bases left in between. The CDR3 extends over 14 amino acids. CDR1 is WSHSY and CDR2 is SAAADI in the germline V gene.

This chain links TRBV12-3 or TRBV12-4 with TRBJ2-7, with 13 bases aligning to TRBD2. Trimming removed 5 bases from V and 4 bases from J; junction bases left unmatched: 11. The CDR3 consists of 17 residues. The CDR3 sequence: CASSHRTSGSTVYEQYF. The CDR3 DNA is TGTGCCAGCAGTCACCGGACTAGCGGGAGCACCGTGTACGAGCAGTACTTC.

This clonotype was found many times. The chain carries TRBV20-1 and TRBJ1-1, with 7 positions matching TRBD1. Germline loops: CDR1 DFQATT, CDR2 SNEGSKA (reference sequence). There are 14 residues in the CDR3. J gave up 6 bases and V 5 bases, and 12 bases lay outside the gene matches. The chain's CDR3 is CSALRGQGGAEAFF. CDR3 in DNA: TGCAGTGCTCTGAGGGGGCAGGGGGGAGCTGAAGCTTTCTTT.

This clonotype was observed a handful of times. The J gene is TRBJ1-2, the V gene TRBV6-4, with no clear D. The CDR3 consists of 12 residues. Trimming took off 2 bases at V and 5 bases at J, with 6 bases between the two ends. Germline V gene data show CDR1 as MRHNA and CDR2 as SNTAGT. The CDR3 DNA sequence: TGTGCCAGCAGTGACCCGGGGTATGGCTACACCTTC. Translation: CASSDPGYGYTF.

In regard to this clonotype: The conserved phenylalanine or tryptophan is not found at the CDR3 terminus, so this likely reflects a read error. The chain is built from TRBV20-1 and TRBJ1-1; D is perhaps TRBD1 (5 bases). Trimming cost V 0 bases and J 1 base, with 9 bases left between them. Germline V gene sequence: CDR1 DFQATT, CDR2 SNEGSKA (reference sequence). This CDR3 contains 14 residues. The CDR3 sequence is CSARDRAANTEAFL. The CDR3 DNA reads TGCAGTGCTAGAGACAGGGCTGCGAACACTGAAGCTTTCCTT.

This clonotype was found many times. V gene TRBV7-2 combines with J gene TRBJ1-1; the D is unclear. CDR3 length: 12 residues. V lost 8 bases, J lost 0 bases, and 7 bases lay in between. Germline CDR1 SGHTA, CDR2 FQGNSA. CDR3 protein: CASGHLNTEAFF. CDR3 DNA sequence: TGTGCCAGCGGGCATTTGAACACTGAAGCTTTCTTT.

The V call is TRBV3-1, the J call TRBJ2-4; 13 bases agree with TRBD2. This CDR3 comprises 20 residues. The germline V gene encodes CDR1 LGHDT and CDR2 YNNKEL (reference sequence). Trimming cost V 4 bases and J 0 bases; bases outside gene matches: 12. CDR3 nucleotides: TGTGCCAGCAGCCGCACTACAGGGACTAGCGGGGAATTAGCCAAAAACATTCAGTACTTC. As protein: CASSRTTGTSGELAKNIQYF.

This clonotype was picked up many times. The chain couples TRBV7-2 to TRBJ1-6; D gene ambiguous. Germline-derived CDR1 and CDR2 are SGHTA and FQGNSA. The CDR3 extends over 16 amino acids. V was pared by 6 bases and J by 6 bases, with 18 bases between. The CDR3 coding sequence is TGTGCCAGCAGACCAATAGGTGGCAACGGTAATTCACCCCTCCACTTT. Translating it yields CASRPIGGNGNSPLHF. Filled out from reference TRBV7-2 and TRBJ1-6, the complete variable domain reads GAGVSQSPSNKVTEKGKDVELRCDPISGHTALYWYRQSLGQGLEFLIYFQGNSAPDKSGLPSDRFSAERTGGSVSTLTIQRTQQEDSAVYLCASRPIGGNGNSPLHFGNGTRLTVT.

This clonotype has ten or more counts. This sequence joins TRBV3-1 and TRBJ2-7; TRBD1 is a possible D gene (6 bases). V lost 1 base and J 1 base, leaving 11 bases between the germline ends. Germline V gene sequence: CDR1 LGHDT, CDR2 YNNKEL (reference sequence). The CDR3 extends over 15 amino acids. The CDR3 loop reads CASSQGQALSYEQYF. The DNA for the CDR3 is TGTGCCAGCAGCCAAGGACAGGCACTTTCCTACGAGCAGTACTTC.

Comments on this clonotype: Sequence at one end of the junction differs from germline and may be a read error. V usage is TRBV11-1 and J usage is TRBJ2-1; D not certain. The CDR3 consists of 15 residues. Germline V gives CDR1 SGHAT, CDR2 FQDESV (reference sequence). CDR3 loop: CASSLIRRAYNEQFF. DNA for the CDR3: TGCGCCAGCAGCTTGATACGGAGAGCCTACAATGAGCAGTTCTTC.

This clonotype has ten or more counts. The rearrangement joins TRBV19 to TRBJ1-1; no clear D. V dropped 5 bases and J dropped 0 bases, with 10 bases sitting between them. The CDR3 totals 14 residues. Germline V lookup: CDR1 LNHDA, CDR2 SQIVND (reference sequence). The CDR3 DNA sequence: TGTGCCAGTAGTCTGACGCACATGAACACTGAAGCTTTCTTT. It yields the protein CASSLTHMNTEAFF.

CDR3 bases: TGCAGTGCTAGCGGGGGGGTGACGGGGCCCCAGCATTTT. Its translation: CSASGGVTGPQHF. This sequence joins TRBV20-1 and TRBJ1-5; TRBD1 is a possible D gene (5 bases). CDR3 length: 13 amino acids. V dropped 3 bases and J dropped 9 bases, with 15 bases sitting between them. Germline assignment: CDR1 DFQATT and CDR2 SNEGSKA (reference sequence).

The chain carries TRBV4-1 and TRBJ2-4; the D is unclear. Germline CDR1 is MGHRA and CDR2 is YSYEKL. CDR3 length equals 14 residues. With 2 bases removed from V and 4 bases from J, the gap between germline ends came to 9 bases. CDR3 protein: CASSQPGGKNIQYF. For the CDR3, the DNA is TGCGCCAGCAGCCAACCGGGTGGAAAAAACATTCAGTACTTC.

This clonotype has a count of ten or more. The V call is TRBV5-1, the J call TRBJ2-3; 16 nucleotides agree with TRBD2. J gave up 5 bases and V 0 bases, and 6 bases lay outside the gene matches. Germline V CDR1 and CDR2: SGHRS, YFSETQ. The CDR3 runs to 18 residues. This CDR3 reads CASSLDGTSGGAKDTQYF. CDR3 bases: TGCGCCAGCAGCTTGGATGGGACTAGCGGGGGGGCGAAAGATACGCAGTATTTT.

This clonotype was counted many times. The chain recombines TRBV3-1 with TRBJ1-1; D gene unclear. The length of the CDR3 is 14 residues. V was trimmed by 0 bases and J by 6 bases, leaving 11 bases between them. Germline CDR1 is LGHDT and CDR2 is YNNKEL (reference sequence). CDR3 in amino acids: CASSQDRHGPEAFF. For the CDR3, the DNA is TGTGCCAGCAGCCAAGATCGGCATGGACCTGAAGCTTTCTTT.

There are many counts of this clonotype. The rearrangement joins TRBV9 to TRBJ1-6; D not resolved. This CDR3 is 15 amino acids long. Deletions cut 0 bases from V and 5 bases from J, with 9 bases between. Germline CDR1 reads SGDLS; CDR2 reads YYNGEE. The CDR3 coding sequence is TGTGCCAGCAGCGTAGCTGCACAGAATAATTCACCCCTCCACTTT. Protein: CASSVAAQNNSPLHF.

This clonotype was seen at least ten times. The gene calls are TRBV14 and TRBJ1-1, with D possibly being TRBD1 (5 bases). Germline assignment: CDR1 SGHDN and CDR2 FVKESK. The CDR3 covers 13 residues. Trimming took 2 bases from V and 6 from J, leaving 10 bases between them. The CDR3 nucleotides read TGTGCCAGCAGCCAAAAGGGGTACGCTGAAGCTTTCTTT. Protein: CASSQKGYAEAFF.

The sample holds many counts of this clonotype. V is TRBV27 and J is TRBJ2-7; D is possibly TRBD1 or TRBD2 (5 bases each). Deletions cut 6 bases from V and 0 bases from J, with 9 bases between. The germline V gene encodes CDR1 MNHEY and CDR2 SMNVEV (reference sequence). CDR3 length: 13 residues. The CDR3 region is CASRSGTSYEQYF. CDR3 bases: TGTGCCAGCAGATCCGGGACCTCCTACGAGCAGTACTTC.

This clonotype has only a few counts. J is TRBJ1-4 and V is TRBV6-1, with 8 nucleotides matching TRBD1. Germline-derived CDR1 and CDR2 are MNHNS and SASEGT. Losses at the gene ends were 7 bases for V and 2 bases for J; bases not matched to a gene: 3. The CDR3 contains 14 residues. The CDR3 reads CASITGGTNEKLFF. The CDR3 bases are TGTGCCAGCATTACAGGGGGTACTAATGAAAAACTGTTTTTT.

The chain recombines TRBV6-2 or TRBV6-3 with TRBJ1-5, with 8 bases fitting TRBD1. Germline values: CDR1 MNHEY, CDR2 SVGEGT. This CDR3 is built from 13 residues. The J segment lost 5 bases and the V segment lost 7 bases, leaving 4 bases of the junction unmatched. The CDR3 region has the DNA TGTGCCAGCAAACAGGGGGGTGATCAGCCCCAGCATTTT. Protein product: CASKQGGDQPQHF.

This clonotype turned up a few times. A read error may be the cause here, since a much bigger clone is one base away. J is TRBJ2-7 and V is TRBV7-2; D call uncertain. With 3 bases removed from V and 4 bases from J, the gap between germline ends came to 16 bases. This CDR3 region has 15 residues. Germline V gives CDR1 SGHTA, CDR2 FQGNSA. The CDR3, as DNA: TGTGCCAGCAGCTTGTTCTCCGGCGATCGGTACGAGCAGTACTTC. Translating gives CASSLFSGDRYEQYF. The complete variable domain, with remaining parts taken from reference TRBV7-2 and TRBJ2-7, reads GAGVSQSPSNKVTEKGKDVELRCDPISGHTALYWYRQSLGQGLEFLIYFQGNSAPDKSGLPSDRFSAERTGGSVSTLTIQRTQQEDSAVYLCASSLFSGDRYEQYFGPGTRLTVT.

This clonotype was observed at least ten times. The CDR3 sequence is CAISERPTGHEQFF. The CDR3 bases are TGTGCCATCAGTGAGAGGCCCACAGGCCATGAGCAGTTCTTC. V gene TRBV10-3 combines with J gene TRBJ2-1; a weak D match, TRBD1 (5 bases). The V gene lost 2 bases and the J gene lost 8 bases, with 13 bases spanning the gap. This CDR3 has 14 residues. CDR1 and CDR2 from the germline V gene are ENHRY and SYGVKD.